This entry features one TCR beta chain sequence. The target antigen is unknown. The CDR3 is 14 amino acids. V shed 6 bases and J 3 bases; nucleotides not matched to a gene: 5. Germline-derived CDR1 and CDR2 are MNHNS and SASEGT. These data originate in a study of CD8+CD57+ T cells in acquired aplastic anemia. As for the study in general: An average of roughly 3 ug of DNA was obtained from sorted CD4+ and CD8+ cells. Study-wide results and limits: CD8+ Simpson's diversity did not differ significantly between patients and controls. In common between the patients and the controls were twenty-nine CD8+ CDR3 sequences.

Genomic DNA acted as the template from which TCR beta VDJ combination and CDR3 sequence profiling were carried out. MiXCR was run by TCRdb on the reads, yielding one entry per CDR3 protein. The sample includes approximately 260,000 distinct CDR3 sequences, roughly 82% of them seen just once. Patients selected for sequencing had displayed CD8+CD57+ cell expansion by flow cytometry. Therapy had not been given to patients before blood sampling. This TCR derives from a human donor with aplastic anemia. V and J are TRBV6-1 and TRBJ2-3; 8 bases are shared with TRBD1. The sample taken for sequencing was sorted CD4+, CD8+, or CD8+CD57+ T cells (not recorded which) from PBMCs. The CDR3 sequence is CASSYRTGTDTQYF. The CDR3, as DNA: TGTGCCAGCAGCTACAGGACAGGGACAGATACGCAGTATTTT.